This T cell receptor beta chain originates from a study of blood T cell repertoires in COVID-19. Turning to the study itself: Both acute and convalescent COVID-19 samples were obtained from the United States, Italy and Spain.

As handled by the study authors: From reference gene primer amplification, estimates of nucleated cell counts were derived. Clones were read by immunoSEQ multiplex PCR, and TCRdb kept only the in-frame ones, dropping some. That table supplies the V and J calls and clone size; D and trimming were determined from the DNA. The sample lists a few hundred thousand clones, more than 70% occurring once. V lost 4 bases and J lost 8; bases outside the gene matches: 10. This CDR3 contains 15 residues. The germline CDR1 and CDR2 sequences are SGHRS and YFSETQ. Grouping used clinical history reported by participants in a survey and questionnaire. Either two negative PCRs, clearance, or symptom resolution qualified Cohort 3 donors as recovered.

The sequencing input was PBMCs or T cells enriched from blood (not recorded which). The rearrangement joins TRBV5-1 to TRBJ2-1; 9 bases agree with TRBD2. This TCR came from a man aged 25 to 40 who had recovered from COVID-19. The CDR3 protein is CASSAAGGRSYEQFF. The CDR3 DNA reads as TGCGCCAGCAGCGCCGCGGGGGGGCGGAGCTATGAGCAGTTCTTC.